Detailed here is one T cell receptor (beta chain). Its antigen is unknown. The record originates from a study of cytomegalovirus exposure and HLA in healthy donors. CDR3 size: 15 residues. Per the germline V gene, CDR1 is MNHNY and CDR2 is SVGAGI (reference sequence). With V trimmed by 4 bases and J by 0 bases, 2 bases remained unmatched. Primers: 60 Vbeta forward and 13 Jbeta reverse. TCRdb keeps only in-frame clones here, not all; method: immunoSEQ multiplex PCR. Of 100,000 to 150,000 clones in the sample, over 9.5% were seen once. Findings of the study overall: Further analysis was carried out later, and it showed several of the most significant clusters appearing linked to common viral pathogens. A later analysis reportedly identified an Asian-associated ancestry cluster as carrying fewer N-insertions than the approximately 640-donor mean. Both high specificity and high sensitivity reportedly marked the classifier's diagnosis of cytomegalovirus status.

The V gene is TRBV6-6, the J gene TRBJ1-1, with 10 nucleotides matching TRBD1. Material for sequencing was PBMCs. The source of this sequence is a woman aged 18-29 years in good health and CMV-seropositive. CDR3 sequence (DNA): TGTGCCAGCAGTTCCGACAGGGGGCTGAACACTGAAGCTTTCTTT. Its protein product is CASSSDRGLNTEAFF.